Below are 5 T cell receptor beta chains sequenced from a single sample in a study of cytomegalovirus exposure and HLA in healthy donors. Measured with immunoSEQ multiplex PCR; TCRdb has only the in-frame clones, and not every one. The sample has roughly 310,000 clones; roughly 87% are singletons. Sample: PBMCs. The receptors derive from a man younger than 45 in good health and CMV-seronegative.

This CDR3 is CASSPDRSKGSQHF. Written as DNA, the CDR3 is TGTGCCAGCAGCCCGGACAGGTCGAAAGGGTCCCAGCATTTT. This chain links TRBV5-5 with TRBJ1-5, with 7 bases aligning to TRBD1. V gave up 4 bases and J gave up 11 bases; unmatched junction bases: 12. Germline loops: CDR1 SGHKS, CDR2 YYEKEE (reference sequence). The CDR3 covers 14 residues. The whole variable domain, remainder taken from reference TRBV5-5 and TRBJ1-5, is DAGVTQSPTHLIKTRGQQVTLRCSPISGHKSVSWYQQVLGQGPQFIFQYYEKEERGRGNFPDRFSARQFPNYSSELNVNALLLGDSALYLCASSPDRSKGSQHFGDGTRLSIL.

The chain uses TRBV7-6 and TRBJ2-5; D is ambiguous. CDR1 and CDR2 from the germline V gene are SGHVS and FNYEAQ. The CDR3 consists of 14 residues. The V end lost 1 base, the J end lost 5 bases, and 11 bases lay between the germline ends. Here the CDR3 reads CASSLDEVTETQYF. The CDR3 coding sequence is TGTGCCAGCAGCTTAGACGAGGTTACGGAGACCCAGTACTTC.

The CDR3 bases are TGTGCCAGCAGCTTGACAGGGGAGAACACTGAAGCTTTCTTT. Protein sequence: CASSLTGENTEAFF. The chain combines TRBV7-9 with TRBJ1-1, with TRBD1 identical over 8 bases. Germline V gene sequence: CDR1 SEHNR, CDR2 FQNEAQ (reference sequence). V shed 3 bases, J shed 1 base, and the junction held 1 base outside the gene matches. The CDR3 has 14 amino acids.

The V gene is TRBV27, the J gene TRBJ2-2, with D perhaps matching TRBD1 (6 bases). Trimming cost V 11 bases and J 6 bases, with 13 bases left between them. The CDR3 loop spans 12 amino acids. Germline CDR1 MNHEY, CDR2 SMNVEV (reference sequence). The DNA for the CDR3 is TGTGCCTCAAAAGGGACATCCGGGGAGCTGTTTTTT. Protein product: CASKGTSGELFF.

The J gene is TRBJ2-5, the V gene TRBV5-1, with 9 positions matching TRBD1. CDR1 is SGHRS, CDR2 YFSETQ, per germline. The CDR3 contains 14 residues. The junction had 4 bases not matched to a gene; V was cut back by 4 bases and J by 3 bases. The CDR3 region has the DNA TGCGCCAGCAGCGAGGGGACAGGGAAAGAGACCCAGTACTTC. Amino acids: CASSEGTGKETQYF.